This T cell receptor (beta chain) was recorded in a study of control samples from healthy donors and cancer patients. Assay used: immunoSEQ multiplex PCR; TCRdb lists only in-frame clones, some missing. The sample lists some 130,000 clones, just over 90% occurring once. V was clipped by 1 base and J by 1 base, with 6 bases between them. Germline V gives CDR1 SGHNT, CDR2 YENEEA. This CDR3 comprises 14 residues. The rearrangement uses TRBV11-3 and TRBJ2-3, with D perhaps matching TRBD1 (5 bases). This receptor was obtained from a man aged 45-65 years with head and neck cancer. Sequencing input: PBMCs. This CDR3 is CASSLGRGTDTQYF. CDR3 sequence (DNA): TGTGCCAGCAGCTTAGGCAGGGGCACAGATACGCAGTATTTT. Full variable domain (remainder filled in from reference TRBV11-3 and TRBJ2-3): EAGVVQSPRYKIIEKKQPVAFWCNPISGHNTLYWYLQNLGQGPELLIRYENEEAVDDSQLPKDRFSAERLKGVDSTLKIQPAELGDSAVYLCASSLGRGTDTQYFGPGTRLTVL.